The clone carrying this T cell receptor (beta chain) appeared a few times. The data originate from a study of identical twins. TCRdb recomputed calls from the 5' RACE reads with MiXCR, one row per CDR3 protein. The sample lists some 760,000 distinct CDR3 sequences, around a sixth seen once, with around 14% in the top ten. This CDR3 spans 14 amino acids. Trimming removed 3 bases from V and 6 bases from J, with 10 bases in between. Germline CDR1 and CDR2: KGHDR and SFDVKD. The sample was also reused in another study, on T cells expressing NK-cell markers. That work adds: It was sorted CD3+CD56+NKG2C+, CD3+CD56+NKG2C- and CD3+CD56-NKG2C+ T cells that supplied the TCR beta repertoires.

Specimen: PBMCs. The clonotype comes from a woman in her late teens or twenties in good health. The chain recombines TRBV24-1 with TRBJ2-2; no clear D gene. The CDR3 sequence is CATSDVVPAGELFF. CDR3 DNA sequence: TGTGCCACCAGTGATGTTGTTCCGGCCGGGGAGCTGTTTTTT.